This TCR beta chain was sequenced for a study of OX40 agonist ivuxolimab in advanced cancers. Whole-study context: The study treated patients with ivuxolimab, an agonistic anti-OX40 (CD134) antibody.

Findings and limits, study-wide: Average numbers of expanded clones were greater in CD8+ T cells than in CD4+.

On this clone: Antigen specificity is unknown.

Measured with immunoSEQ multiplex PCR; TCRdb has only the in-frame clones, and not every one. The data show some 10,000 clones, around 78% seen once. The V end was cut by 3 bases, the J end by 6 bases, with 10 bases between. Germline CDR1 reads SGDLS; CDR2 reads YYNGEE. The CDR3 extends over 14 amino acids. This receptor was taken from an adult with an advanced solid tumor such as melanoma, head and neck, liver or kidney cancer. The chain carries TRBV9 and TRBJ1-6, with D tentatively TRBD1 (5 bases). The starting material was CD4+ or CD8+ T cells sorted from blood, obtained in a trial of the OX40 agonist ivuxolimab. This CDR3 is CASSGGAFNSPLHF. CDR3 DNA: TGTGCCAGCAGCGGAGGGGCCTTTAATTCACCCCTCCACTTT.